This T cell receptor beta chain is drawn from a study of blood T cell repertoires in COVID-19. Repertoires were generated with immunoSEQ multiplex PCR, while TCRdb's copy carries only in-frame clones and drops some. Found here are about 170,000 clones, under 90% of them singletons; the top ten hold approximately 12%. This CDR3 comprises 13 residues. The V and J ends lost 3 bases and 4 bases respectively, with 9 bases between them. Germline V gives CDR1 SGHKS, CDR2 YYEKEE (reference sequence). The specimen was PBMCs or T cells enriched from blood (not recorded which). The gene calls are TRBV5-5 and TRBJ2-3; D possibly corresponds to TRBD1 (6 bases). The source is a man in his forties or fifties who had recovered from COVID-19. The DNA for the CDR3 is TGTGCCAGCAGCTGGACAGTCCCAGATACGCAGTATTTT. Protein sequence: CASSWTVPDTQYF.